This T cell receptor beta chain was obtained from a study of CD8 T cells in ankylosing spondylitis (dated by TCRdb to about 2017). At the level of the whole study: The study profiled T cell receptor beta repertoires in healthy donors and ankylosing spondylitis patients to find disease-linked TCR variants. In total, the full study cohort was made up of 95 to 110 healthy donors and 25 ankylosing spondylitis patients. Peripheral blood samples were taken, and synovial fluid was additionally collected from ankylosing spondylitis patients.

TCRdb shows the sequencer as Illumina HiSeq 2500. Quantitative 5'-RACE with molecular barcodes was the method used to prepare the TCR beta libraries. For the original study's pipeline: A new computational method based on a probabilistic model of VDJ rearrangement was used to identify disease-linked TCR variants. TCRdb reprocessing: public reads trimmed at Q25 with fastp, clones called with MiXCR, in-frame beta chains kept. Rows are unified per CDR3 protein, each entry keeping the most common DNA and genes. These V and J calls rely on TCRdb rather than the paper's analysis. For this sample the table gives more than 600,000 distinct CDR3 sequences, of which roughly 19% were detected only once. Around a fifth of the sample lies in the top ten. Study-wide findings and limitations: A CD8+ phenotype was shown by the disease-linked clones, which were found at relatively low frequencies in peripheral blood. Significant enrichment of the disease-linked clones was reported in matched synovial fluid samples from ankylosing spondylitis patients. Blood from ankylosing spondylitis patients appeared to be characterized by a TCR beta motif made up of several highly homologous amino acid variants. Some TCR beta motif variants had previously been reported in synovial fluid and blood of reactive arthritis patients, which suggested common disease-initiation mechanisms.

This clonotype was recorded many times. Which antigen it targets is not known. Base-call qualities are not available, and no considerably larger clone is one nucleotide away. Relative to germline, V is missing 4 bases and J is missing 3 bases, with 4 bases of the junction outside any gene match. The cysteine opens and the phenylalanine closes a CDR3 of 16 amino acids. The sequence is cut down to CDR3 DNA, 48 bases in frame from base 1. Sequencing was performed on blood, either unsorted or a sorted T cell fraction (not recorded which). The rearrangement combines TRBV12-3 or TRBV12-4 with TRBJ2-2, and 11 junctional nucleotides match TRBD2. The clonotype comes from a male donor with ankylosing spondylitis. The nucleotide sequence is TGTGCCAGCAGTTCGGGTAGCGGGAGGGACACCGGGGAGCTGTTTTTT. It encodes CASSSGSGRDTGELFF.